A selection of T cell receptor beta chains follows, all from one sample in a study of T cell responses to AZD1222 COVID-19 vaccine. The table came from immunoSEQ multiplex PCR; TCRdb's copy has only in-frame clones and leaves some out. The table shows 120,000 or so clones, with about 90% occurring only once. Sequenced material: peripheral blood, taken on day 0 of AZD1222 vaccination. Source of these receptors: an adult in good health. CDR3s include the opening cysteine and the closing phenylalanine or tryptophan. Each record gives: V gene, D gene, J gene, clone size, CDR3 protein, CDR3 DNA. A D gene is named only where the DNA matches it firmly. Not every row has a clone size; where given, it reads once, few, many or a size class.

TRBV19	.	TRBJ1-1	.	CASSIWAVPLRSNTEAFF	TGTGCCAGTAGTATATGGGCCGTCCCCTTACGCTCAAACACTGAAGCTTTCTTT
TRBV7-6	.	TRBJ2-2	.	CASSLGSGSRWGTGELFF	TGTGCCAGCAGCTTAGGGAGCGGGTCTAGGTGGGGCACCGGGGAGCTGTTTTTT
TRBV2	.	TRBJ1-5	.	CASSRQTGINQPQHF	TGTGCCAGCAGCCGACAGACAGGTATCAATCAGCCCCAGCATTTT
TRBV19	.	TRBJ1-1	.	CASSTRIGWNTEAFF	TGTGCCAGTAGTACCCGGATAGGCTGGAACACTGAAGCTTTCTTT
TRBV19	TRBD1	TRBJ2-1	.	CASSMEVTGVPNEQFF	TGTGCCAGTAGTATGGAGGTGACAGGGGTTCCCAATGAGCAGTTCTTC
TRBV5-4	.	TRBJ1-4	.	CASGTGGEKLFF	TGTGCCAGCGGAACAGGAGGGGAAAAACTGTTTTTT
TRBV18	.	TRBJ1-5	.	CASSSSVGDQPQHF	TGTGCCAGCTCATCCTCCGTGGGAGATCAGCCCCAGCATTTT
TRBV3-1/TRBV3-2	.	TRBJ2-7	.	CASSPPPGKPPYEQYF	TGTGCCAGCAGCCCCCCCCCGGGGAAGCCACCCTACGAGCAGTACTTC
TRBV18	.	TRBJ2-1	.	CASSLHGTPPYNEQFF	TGTGCCAGCTCCCTCCACGGGACACCACCCTACAATGAGCAGTTCTTC
TRBV7-2	.	TRBJ2-5	.	CASSLARGGGQETQYF	TGTGCCAGCAGCTTAGCGCGGGGAGGGGGCCAGGAGACCCAGTACTTC
TRBV27	TRBD1	TRBJ1-1	.	CASSPPQGTNTEAFF	TGTGCCAGCAGTCCACCACAGGGGACGAACACTGAAGCTTTCTTT
TRBV10-3	TRBD1	TRBJ2-5	.	CASEGQGEETQYF	TGTGCCAGTGAGGGACAGGGAGAAGAGACCCAGTACTTC
TRBV14	TRBD2	TRBJ2-1	.	CASRMTSINEQFF	TGTGCCAGTCGGATGACTAGCATCAATGAGCAGTTCTTC
TRBV2	.	TRBJ1-4	.	CASSVMPPVLFF	TGTGCCAGCAGTGTTATGCCCCCTGTCCTGTTTTTT
TRBV4-1	TRBD2	TRBJ2-7	.	CASSQLAGTSAYEQYF	TGCGCCAGCAGCCAACTTGCCGGGACTAGCGCCTACGAGCAGTACTTC
TRBV7-9	TRBD2	TRBJ2-7	.	CASSFSPGTSPYEQYF	TGTGCCAGCAGCTTTTCTCCCGGGACTAGTCCCTACGAGCAGTACTTC
TRBV7-2	.	TRBJ1-2	.	CASSLIGDYGYTF	TGTGCCAGCAGCTTAATCGGAGACTATGGCTACACCTTC
TRBV2	.	TRBJ2-7	.	CASGAYEQYF	TGTGCCAGCGGTGCCTACGAGCAGTACTTC
TRBV29-1	.	TRBJ2-5	.	CSVGGRMQETQYF	TGCAGCGTTGGAGGTCGGATGCAAGAGACCCAGTACTTC
TRBV7-9	TRBD2	TRBJ2-1	once	CASRLLAGAHHNEQFF	TGTGCCAGCAGACTACTAGCGGGAGCTCACCACAATGAGCAGTTCTTC
TRBV6-5	.	TRBJ2-7	.	CASSLGAGALYEQYF	TGTGCCAGCAGTTTGGGGGCGGGAGCACTCTACGAGCAGTACTTC
TRBV7-2	.	TRBJ2-7	.	CASSLVLYEQYF	TGTGCCAGCAGCTTAGTACTCTACGAGCAGTACTTC
TRBV19	.	TRBJ1-2	.	CASSIAAPDLAYGYTF	TGTGCCAGTAGTATCGCCGCACCAGACTTGGCCTATGGCTACACCTTC
TRBV27	TRBD1	TRBJ2-7	.	CASSPRGQEEQYF	TGTGCCAGCAGTCCAAGGGGGCAGGAGGAGCAGTACTTC
TRBV6-2/TRBV6-3	.	TRBJ2-1	.	CASSYPFSNEQFF	TGTGCCAGCAGTTACCCCTTCAGTAATGAGCAGTTCTTC
TRBV27	TRBD1	TRBJ1-6	.	CASSRQGAPNNSPLHF	TGTGCCAGCAGTCGACAGGGGGCGCCTAATAATTCACCCCTCCACTTT
TRBV11-2	.	TRBJ2-5	.	CASSLQETQYF	TGTGCCAGCAGTTTACAAGAGACCCAGTACTTC
TRBV29-1	TRBD1	TRBJ2-5	.	CSVGSGTGQETQYF	TGCAGCGTTGGAAGCGGGACAGGGCAAGAGACCCAGTACTTC
TRBV4-2	.	TRBJ1-5	.	CASSQAALGDQPQHF	TGTGCCAGCAGCCAAGCTGCTTTGGGAGATCAGCCCCAGCATTTT
TRBV7-2	TRBD2	TRBJ2-1	.	CASSFGASGSYNEQFF	TGTGCCAGCAGCTTCGGGGCTAGCGGTTCCTACAATGAGCAGTTCTTC
TRBV7-3	.	TRBJ2-1	.	CASSPLGGVRDEQFF	TGTGCCAGCAGCCCCCTGGGCGGAGTTCGCGATGAGCAGTTCTTC
TRBV7-8	TRBD2	TRBJ2-5	once	CASSLTPRLAGVETQYF	TGTGCCAGCAGCTTGACCCCGAGGTTAGCGGGAGTCGAGACCCAGTACTTC
TRBV7-3	TRBD1	TRBJ1-5	.	CASSLQPGGNQPQHF	TGTGCCAGCAGCTTACAGCCAGGGGGGAATCAGCCCCAGCATTTT
TRBV27	TRBD1	TRBJ1-6	.	CASGLPGQGNSPLHF	TGTGCCAGCGGGCTTCCAGGACAGGGGAATTCACCCCTCCACTTT
TRBV30	.	TRBJ2-7	once	CAWKQASEQYF	TGTGCCTGGAAACAGGCGTCCGAGCAGTACTTC
TRBV27	.	TRBJ2-7	.	CASSSSGLPSYEQYF	TGTGCCAGCAGTTCGAGCGGGCTACCCTCCTACGAGCAGTACTTC
TRBV18	.	TRBJ1-2	.	CASSPLGSYGDYGYTF	TGTGCCAGCTCCCCTCTCGGGTCCTACGGGGACTATGGCTACACCTTC
TRBV10-1	.	TRBJ2-7	.	CASSESTGESSYEQYF	TGCGCCAGCAGTGAGTCGACTGGGGAGAGCTCCTACGAGCAGTACTTC
TRBV18	.	TRBJ1-3	.	CASSPMSEGPGNTIYF	TGTGCCAGCTCACCGATGAGCGAGGGTCCTGGAAACACCATATATTTT
TRBV9	.	TRBJ1-4	.	CASSVGRGGDEKLFF	TGTGCCAGCAGCGTAGGCAGGGGTGGAGATGAAAAACTGTTTTTT
TRBV30	TRBD1	TRBJ2-4	.	CAWSGDVPWDRGLLAKNIQYF	TGTGCCTGGAGTGGGGATGTGCCGTGGGACAGGGGACTACTAGCCAAAAACATTCAGTACTTC
TRBV19	.	TRBJ1-5	.	CASSRTAYSNQPQHF	TGTGCCAGTAGCCGGACAGCCTATAGCAATCAGCCCCAGCATTTT
TRBV21-1	.	TRBJ2-6	.	CASPIGDRECSGSTPGANVLTF	TGTGCCAGCCCCATAGGGGACAGGGAATGTAGCGGGAGTACCCCTGGGGCCAACGTCCTGACTTTC
TRBV5-1	TRBD1	TRBJ1-1	.	CASSSDRGLEAFF	TGCGCCAGCAGCTCTGACAGGGGGTTAGAAGCTTTCTTT
TRBV28	.	TRBJ1-5	.	CASSLRGSDQPQHF	TGTGCCAGCAGTTTAAGGGGTTCGGATCAGCCCCAGCATTTT
TRBV5-6	TRBD2	TRBJ2-1	.	CASSGDLLAELYNEQFF	TGTGCCAGCAGCGGGGATCTACTAGCGGAGTTATACAATGAGCAGTTCTTC
TRBV10-3	TRBD2	TRBJ2-1	.	CAISVSREGDNEQFF	TGTGCCATCAGTGTTTCGCGGGAGGGGGACAATGAGCAGTTCTTC
TRBV10-1	.	TRBJ1-1	.	CARTDRFEAFF	TGCGCCAGGACGGACAGATTTGAAGCTTTCTTT
TRBV7-2	.	TRBJ1-6	.	CASSLVWGSSYNSPLHF	TGTGCCAGCAGCTTAGTCTGGGGGAGCTCCTATAATTCACCCCTCCACTTT
TRBV6-2/TRBV6-3	TRBD1	TRBJ2-3	.	CASSYGTGTDTQYF	TGTGCCAGCAGTTATGGGACAGGGACAGATACGCAGTATTTT
TRBV27	TRBD1	TRBJ1-1	.	CASREKGDRPWNTEAFF	TGTGCCAGCAGGGAGAAAGGGGACAGGCCATGGAACACTGAAGCTTTCTTT
TRBV24-1	.	TRBJ1-5	.	CATSEPPRSGASNQPQHF	TGTGCCACCAGTGAACCCCCCCGGTCGGGGGCGAGCAATCAGCCCCAGCATTTT
TRBV7-2	.	TRBJ2-3	.	CASSPRGGTDTQYF	TGTGCCAGCAGCCCGCGGGGCGGGACAGATACGCAGTATTTT
TRBV5-1	.	TRBJ1-2	few	CASSLVGGGNGYTF	TGCGCCAGCAGCTTGGTCGGGGGCGGAAATGGCTACACCTTC
TRBV7-2	TRBD2	TRBJ2-1	.	CASSLLAGTYNEQFF	TGTGCCAGCAGCTTACTAGCGGGGACCTACAATGAGCAGTTCTTC
TRBV3-1/TRBV3-2	.	TRBJ2-1	.	CASSHSDAGTHEQFF	TGTGCCAGCAGCCATTCGGACGCAGGGACCCATGAGCAGTTCTTC
TRBV23-1	TRBD1	TRBJ2-7	.	CASTLRDRVHEQYF	TGCGCCAGCACCCTTAGGGACAGGGTTCACGAGCAGTACTTC